A selection of T cell receptor beta chains follows, all from one sample in a study of blood T cell repertoires in COVID-19. Clones were sequenced by immunoSEQ multiplex PCR, and TCRdb holds only the in-frame ones, with some missing. The sample shows around 150,000 clones, approximately 87% of them seen only once. The sequencing input was peripheral blood. These receptor sequences come from a woman between 70 and 85 years old with COVID-19, enrolled during active disease. Each CDR3 is given with its conserved first and last residue. D genes are given only for firm matches. Rows may omit the clone size; those that give it use once, few, many or a size class.

v_call	j_call	clone_size	d_call	cdr3_aa	cdr3_nt
TRBV12-3/TRBV12-4	TRBJ1-2	NA	NA	CASSLGDGYTF	TGTGCCAGCAGCCTCGGGGATGGCTACACCTTC
TRBV5-6	TRBJ1-5	NA	NA	CASSSGPTEIDQPQHF	TGTGCCAGCAGCTCTGGTCCCACAGAGATAGATCAGCCCCAGCATTTT
TRBV2	TRBJ2-3	once	TRBD2	CASSGSGGFTDTQYF	TGTGCCAGCAGTGGTAGCGGGGGGTTCACAGATACGCAGTATTTT
TRBV7-3	TRBJ2-3	NA	NA	CASSRLGSGTDTQYF	TGTGCCAGCAGCCGACTAGGGTCCGGGACAGATACGCAGTATTTT
TRBV6-5	TRBJ1-4	NA	NA	CASSYDRYNEKLFF	TGTGCCAGCAGTTACGACAGATATAATGAAAAACTGTTTTTT
TRBV25-1	TRBJ2-2	NA	TRBD1	CASSDRQGRTGELFF	TGTGCCAGCAGTGACCGACAGGGGCGGACCGGGGAGCTGTTTTTT
TRBV5-4	TRBJ1-2	NA	TRBD1	CASSLDRGQGYTF	TGTGCCAGCAGCTTGGACAGGGGGCAAGGCTACACCTTC
TRBV7-9	TRBJ1-2	NA	NA	CASSSQGYGYTF	TGTGCCAGCAGCTCACAGGGATATGGCTACACCTTC
TRBV19	TRBJ1-2	NA	TRBD1	CASSPTGGKGYGYTF	TGTGCCAGTAGTCCTACAGGGGGCAAAGGCTATGGCTACACCTTC
TRBV7-7	TRBJ2-5	NA	TRBD2	CASSLGLAIETQYF	TGTGCTAGCAGCCTGGGACTAGCGATAGAGACCCAGTACTTC
TRBV5-4	TRBJ2-3	NA	TRBD2	CASSLPLSGGTDTQYF	TGTGCCAGCAGCCTTCCCCTTAGCGGGGGCACAGATACGCAGTATTTT
TRBV3-1/TRBV3-2	TRBJ1-4	NA	NA	CASSPQRGGGEKLFF	TGTGCCAGCAGCCCCCAAAGGGGGGGCGGTGAAAAACTGTTTTTT
TRBV6-5	TRBJ1-6	NA	TRBD1	CASSTGQGSSPLHF	TGTGCCAGCAGTACTGGACAGGGGAGTTCACCCCTCCACTTT
TRBV7-2	TRBJ1-4	NA	NA	CASSLDGRENEKLFF	TGTGCCAGCAGCTTAGACGGTCGGGAAAATGAAAAACTGTTTTTT
TRBV7-3	TRBJ1-2	NA	TRBD1	CASSQGTGPYGYTF	TGTGCCAGCAGCCAAGGGACAGGACCATATGGCTACACCTTC
TRBV7-7	TRBJ1-4	NA	TRBD1	CASSLGTGEKLFF	TGTGCTAGCAGCTTAGGGACAGGTGAAAAACTGTTTTTT
TRBV9	TRBJ2-5	NA	TRBD2	CASSVNSGGAETQYF	TGTGCCAGCAGCGTTAATAGCGGGGGGGCCGAGACCCAGTACTTC
TRBV5-5	TRBJ2-1	few	TRBD1	CASSPEQGLWNEQFF	TGTGCCAGCAGCCCTGAACAGGGGCTGTGGAATGAGCAGTTCTTC
TRBV5-1	TRBJ2-3	NA	TRBD1	CASSSRTGTNTQYF	TGCGCCAGCAGCTCTCGGACAGGGACAAATACGCAGTATTTT
TRBV2	TRBJ1-2	NA	NA	CASSVEQGPVYGYTF	TGTGCCAGCAGTGTTGAGCAGGGGCCTGTGTATGGCTACACCTTC
TRBV5-1	TRBJ2-1	NA	TRBD1	CASIRGGQGHNEQFF	TGCGCCAGCATCAGGGGGGGACAGGGCCACAATGAGCAGTTCTTC
TRBV28	TRBJ1-4	once	TRBD1	CASRDRVPNEKLFF	TGTGCCAGCAGGGACAGGGTACCTAATGAAAAACTGTTTTTT
TRBV28	TRBJ1-2	NA	TRBD1	CASSSDRAYGYTF	TGTGCCAGCAGTTCTGACAGGGCCTATGGCTACACCTTC
TRBV7-9	TRBJ2-7	NA	TRBD1	CASGQGGYEQYF	TGTGCCAGTGGACAGGGGGGCTACGAGCAGTACTTC
TRBV15	TRBJ2-7	NA	TRBD1	CATSRALGQGYEQYF	TGTGCCACTAGTAGAGCATTAGGACAGGGCTACGAGCAGTACTTC
TRBV19	TRBJ2-7	NA	NA	CASSPTRGDVWYF	TGTGCCAGTAGTCCAACCCGCGGGGACGTTTGGTACTTC
TRBV6-1	TRBJ1-5	NA	NA	CASSESADQPQHF	TGTGCCAGCAGTGAATCGGCGGATCAGCCCCAGCATTTT
TRBV28	TRBJ1-2	NA	TRBD1	CASSFLDRGNGYGYTF	TGTGCCAGCAGTTTTCTTGACAGGGGTAATGGCTATGGCTACACCTTC
TRBV29-1	TRBJ1-2	NA	NA	CSVDLGRIGYGYTF	TGCAGCGTTGATCTCGGGAGAATCGGGTATGGCTACACCTTC
TRBV7-9	TRBJ2-3	NA	TRBD2	CASSLSGAGTDTQYF	TGTGCCAGCAGCTTGTCTGGAGCGGGGACAGATACGCAGTATTTT
TRBV2	TRBJ1-6	NA	NA	CARGGGGGNSPLHF	TGTGCCAGGGGAGGGGGGGGCGGTAATTCACCCCTCCACTTT
TRBV28	TRBJ2-7	NA	NA	CASLTGSYEQYF	TGTGCCAGCTTGACAGGTTCCTACGAGCAGTACTTC
TRBV2	TRBJ2-7	NA	TRBD1	CASSGLKGTAIYEQYF	TGTGCCAGCAGTGGACTAAAAGGGACAGCTATCTACGAGCAGTACTTC
TRBV3-1/TRBV3-2	TRBJ1-2	few	NA	CASSQTARGYYGYTF	TGTGCCAGCAGCCAAACCGCCAGAGGATATTATGGCTACACCTTC
TRBV5-6	TRBJ2-7	NA	NA	CASSSMTASYEQYF	TGTGCCAGCAGCTCGATGACAGCTTCCTACGAGCAGTACTTC
TRBV7-2	TRBJ2-2	NA	NA	CASSTRTGELFF	TGTGCCAGCAGCACGAGAACCGGGGAGCTGTTTTTT
TRBV6-5	TRBJ1-2	few	TRBD1	CASSFRGDRGYGYTF	TGTGCCAGCAGCTTTAGGGGAGACAGGGGCTATGGCTACACCTTC
TRBV23-1	TRBJ2-2	NA	TRBD1	CASSQRRPTGFGKGTGELFF	TGCGCCAGCAGTCAACGCCGCCCGACAGGGTTTGGTAAAGGTACCGGGGAGCTGTTTTTT
TRBV3-1/TRBV3-2	TRBJ1-2	NA	TRBD1	CASSPTRTGTGGYTF	TGTGCCAGCAGCCCCACCCGGACAGGGACCGGAGGCTACACCTTC
TRBV3-1/TRBV3-2	TRBJ2-3	NA	TRBD1	CASSQRDRVTDTQYF	TGTGCCAGCAGCCAAAGGGACAGGGTGACAGATACGCAGTATTTT